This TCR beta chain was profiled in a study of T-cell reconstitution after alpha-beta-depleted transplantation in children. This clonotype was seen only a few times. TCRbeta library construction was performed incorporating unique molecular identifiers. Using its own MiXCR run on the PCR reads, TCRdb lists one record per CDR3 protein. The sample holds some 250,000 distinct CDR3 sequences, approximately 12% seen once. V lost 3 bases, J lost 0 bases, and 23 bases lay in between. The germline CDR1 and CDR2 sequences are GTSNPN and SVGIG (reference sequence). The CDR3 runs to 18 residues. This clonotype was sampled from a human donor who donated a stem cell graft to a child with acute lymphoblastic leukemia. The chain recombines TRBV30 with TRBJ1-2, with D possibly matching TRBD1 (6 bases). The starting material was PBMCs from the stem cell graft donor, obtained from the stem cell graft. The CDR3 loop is CAWRAPLGGLRANYGYTF. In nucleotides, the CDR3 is TGTGCCTGGAGAGCTCCACTCGGGGGCTTGAGGGCTAACTATGGCTACACCTTC.